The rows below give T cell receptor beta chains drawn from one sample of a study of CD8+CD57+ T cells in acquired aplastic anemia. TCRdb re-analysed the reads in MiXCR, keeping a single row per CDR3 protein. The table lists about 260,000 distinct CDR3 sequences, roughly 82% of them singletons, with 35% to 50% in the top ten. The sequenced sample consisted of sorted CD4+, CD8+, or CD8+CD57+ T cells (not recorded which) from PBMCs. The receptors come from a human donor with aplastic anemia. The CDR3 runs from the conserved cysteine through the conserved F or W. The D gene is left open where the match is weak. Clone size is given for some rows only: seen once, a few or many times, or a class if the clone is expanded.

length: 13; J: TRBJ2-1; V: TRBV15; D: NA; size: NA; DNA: TGTGCCACCAGCCCCGGGGACTACAATGAGCAGTTCTTC; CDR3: CATSPGDYNEQFF
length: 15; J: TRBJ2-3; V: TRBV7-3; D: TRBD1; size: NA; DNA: TGTGCCAGCAGCGTACAGGGGGGCTCCTACGAGCAGTACTATTTT; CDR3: CASSVQGGSYEQYYF
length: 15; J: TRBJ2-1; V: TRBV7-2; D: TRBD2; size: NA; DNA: TGCGCCAGCAGCTTGGGGGGAGGGAGAAGGAATGAGCAGTTCTTC; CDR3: CASSLGGGRRNEQFF
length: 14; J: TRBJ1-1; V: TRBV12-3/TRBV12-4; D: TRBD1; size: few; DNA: TGTGCCAGCAGTGCGACAGGGTCGGCCACTGAAGCTTTCTTT; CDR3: CASSATGSATEAFF
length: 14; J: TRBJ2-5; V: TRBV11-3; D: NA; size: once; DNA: TGTGCCACCAGCTTAGATCTGCAAGAAGAGACCCAGTACTTC; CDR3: CATSLDLQEETQYF
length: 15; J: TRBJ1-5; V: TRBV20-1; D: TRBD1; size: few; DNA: TGCAGTGCTAGAGTGACAGGGGAGGAAAGTCAGCCCCAGCATTTT; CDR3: CSARVTGEESQPQHF
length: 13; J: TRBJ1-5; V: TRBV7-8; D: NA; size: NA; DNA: TGTGCCAGCAGCCATGCAGGAGCTCCCGACCAGCAGTTT; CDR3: CASSHAGAPDQQF
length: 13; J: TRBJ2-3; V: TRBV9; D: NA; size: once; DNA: TGTGCCAGCAGGGACGCCGTGGACTCTTCCGAGCAGTTT; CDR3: CASRDAVDSSEQF
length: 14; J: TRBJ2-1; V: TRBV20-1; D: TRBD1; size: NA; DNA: TGCAGTGCCCCTTCCGGGACAGGAAACAATGAGCAGTTCTTC; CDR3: CSAPSGTGNNEQFF
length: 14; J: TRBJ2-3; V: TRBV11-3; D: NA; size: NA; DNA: TGTGCCAGCAGCTTTGCTAGCGCAACCGATACGCAGTATTTT; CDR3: CASSFASATDTQYF
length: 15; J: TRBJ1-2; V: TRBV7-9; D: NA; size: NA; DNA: TGTGCCAGCGGCTTCCTAGCGGGATCGACCTACGAGCAGACCTTC; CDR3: CASGFLAGSTYEQTF
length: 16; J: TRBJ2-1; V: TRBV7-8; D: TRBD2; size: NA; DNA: TGTGCCAGCAGCTCCTTTCTAGCGGGAGAAAACAATGAGCAGTTCTTC; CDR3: CASSSFLAGENNEQFF
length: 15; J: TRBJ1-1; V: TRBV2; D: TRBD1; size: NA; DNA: TGTGCCAGCAGCTATACTACCGGGACAGCATCTGAAGCTTTCTTT; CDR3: CASSYTTGTASEAFF
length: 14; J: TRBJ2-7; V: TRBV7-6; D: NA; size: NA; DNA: TGTGCCAGCAGCTTCCCCCACGGGGCAAAAGAGACCCAGTTC; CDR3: CASSFPHGAKETQF
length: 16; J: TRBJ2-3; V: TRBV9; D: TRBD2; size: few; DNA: TGTGCCAGCAGCGTAGGGCTAGCGGGGAACACAGATACGCAGTATTTT; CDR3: CASSVGLAGNTDTQYF
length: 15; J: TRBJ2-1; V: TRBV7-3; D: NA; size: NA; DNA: TGTGCCAGTAGCCTGACTAGGGTGGCCAAAAATGAGCAGTTCTTC; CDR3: CASSLTRVAKNEQFF
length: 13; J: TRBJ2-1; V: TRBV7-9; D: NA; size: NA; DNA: TGTGCCAGCAGCTATGGAAGGAGCCGTGGGAAGTTCTTC; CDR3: CASSYGRSRGKFF
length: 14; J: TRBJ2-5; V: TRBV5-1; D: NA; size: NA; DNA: TGCGCCAGCAGCATGTTCGCCGAGGCAAAGACCCAGTACTTC; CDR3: CASSMFAEAKTQYF
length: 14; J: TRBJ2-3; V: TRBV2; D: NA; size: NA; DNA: TGTGCCAGCAGTGTAGGGGGAGGTCCTGATACGTACTTTTTT; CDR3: CASSVGGGPDTYFF
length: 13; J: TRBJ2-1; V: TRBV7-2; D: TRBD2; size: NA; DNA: TGTGCCAGCAGACAGGGAGTAGCGGGAAGTCAGTTCTTC; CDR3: CASRQGVAGSQFF
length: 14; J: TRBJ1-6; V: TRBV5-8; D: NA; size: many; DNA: TGTGCCAGCAGCTTAATGGACGGTAATTCACCCCTCCACTTT; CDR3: CASSLMDGNSPLHF
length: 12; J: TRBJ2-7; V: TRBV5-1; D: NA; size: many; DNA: TGCGCCAGCAGCTTGGTAGGGTACGAGCAGTACTTC; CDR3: CASSLVGYEQYF
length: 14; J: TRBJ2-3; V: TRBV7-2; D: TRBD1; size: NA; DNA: TGTGCCAGCAGCCCGGGGACAGGGGGAAGGAATCAGCAGTTT; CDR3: CASSPGTGGRNQQF
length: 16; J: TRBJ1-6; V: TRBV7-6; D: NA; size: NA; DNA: TGTGCCAGCAGTTTTGGCGAGGGTGGCGGAAATTCACAGCTCCACTTT; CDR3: CASSFGEGGGNSQLHF
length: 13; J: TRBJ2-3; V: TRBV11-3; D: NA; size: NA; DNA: TGTGCCAGCAGCTTGTATCTGCCAGATACGCAGTATTTT; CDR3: CASSLYLPDTQYF
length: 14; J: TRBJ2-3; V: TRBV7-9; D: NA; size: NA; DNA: TGTGCCAGCAGCCTGGGTGAGGGCCAGTACTTCCGGCCATTT; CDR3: CASSLGEGQYFRPF
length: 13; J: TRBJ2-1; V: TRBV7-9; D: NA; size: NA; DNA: TGTGCCAGCACCATTTCTATTGGCAAGGAGAAGGATTTC; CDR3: CASTISIGKEKDF